This T cell receptor (beta chain) came from a study of blood T cell repertoires in COVID-19. Overall study: Samples representing acute and convalescent COVID-19 were sourced from the United States, Italy and Spain. PBMCs, B-cell-depleted T cells, or T cells provided the cDNA or gDNA that made up the material.

Original methodology: From reference gene primer amplification, estimates of nucleated cell counts were derived. Produced via immunoSEQ multiplex PCR; TCRdb's table is partial and in-frame only. V and J calls and clone size are as listed in that table; D and trimming were resolved from the DNA. The sample comprises over 85,000 clones, about 76% of which are singletons, and 24% rests with the top ten. The sequence was collected from a human donor in a cohort sampled during active COVID-19. Sequenced: peripheral blood.

CDR3 region: CASSKGGLAGGPAKNIQYF. The CDR3 DNA reads as TGTGCCAGCAGCAAAGGGGGGCTAGCGGGAGGGCCGGCCAAAAACATTCAGTACTTC. The chain uses TRBV21-1 and TRBJ2-4; TRBD2 is taken as the D call from the table, unchecked against the DNA. TRBV21-1 is flagged as a pseudogene. This CDR3 contains 19 residues.